These 32 T cell receptor beta chains came from one sample sequenced in a study of CD8+ T cells in alopecia areata. The treatment denotes: oral pan-JAK inhibitor, 5-10 mg twice daily. RNA extraction and reverse transcription yielded cDNA as sequencing template. Here immunoSEQ multiplex PCR was the method, and the copy in TCRdb shows in-frame clones only, minus some. The sample holds some 130,000 clones; about 50% are singletons and the top ten take just over 0.45%. The sample here was CD4+ T cells sorted from blood, taken at week 4, from a patient treated with tofacitinib. The receptors derive from a human donor with alopecia areata.

This chain links TRBV6-5 with TRBJ2-7; 10 bases fit TRBD1. V trimming: 5 bases; J trimming: 6 bases; junction bases outside the gene matches: 10. Germline values: CDR1 MNHEY, CDR2 SVGAGI. This CDR3 contains 15 residues. This CDR3 reads CASSVNIGQGGEQYF. DNA for the CDR3: TGTGCCAGCAGTGTCAATATAGGACAGGGGGGCGAGCAGTACTTC.

This clone was observed a few times. V usage is TRBV29-1 and J usage is TRBJ2-1; unclear D gene. The germline V and J ends were trimmed by 1 base and 5 bases, with 3 bases remaining between them. CDR3 size: 11 residues. The germline V gene encodes CDR1 SQVTM and CDR2 ANQGSEA. CDR3 bases: TGCAGCGTTGAAGGGAACAATGAGCAGTTCTTC. Translating gives CSVEGNNEQFF.

The rearrangement uses TRBV29-1 and TRBJ2-7; TRBD1 agrees at 7 bases. Trimming cost V 3 bases and J 3 bases; bases outside gene matches: 8. Germline V gene lookup returns CDR1 SQVTM and CDR2 ANQGSEA. The CDR3 is made up of 14 amino acids. Here the CDR3 DNA reads TGCAGCGTTGACTCGACAGGGCCGGGCTACGAGCAGTACTTC. Translation: CSVDSTGPGYEQYF.

This sequence joins TRBV27 and TRBJ2-1; D call uncertain. The germline gives CDR1 MNHEY, CDR2 SMNVEV (reference sequence). V was clipped by 0 bases and J by 4 bases, with 13 bases between them. This CDR3 region has 16 residues. CDR3 loop: CASSLSWVGVYNEQFF. The CDR3, as DNA: TGTGCCAGCAGTTTATCGTGGGTGGGTGTTTACAATGAGCAGTTCTTC.

The chain recombines TRBV5-1 with TRBJ1-1; tentative D call: TRBD1 (5 bases). Germline V lookup: CDR1 SGHRS, CDR2 YFSETQ. The V end was cut by 7 bases, the J end by 7 bases, with 20 bases between. The CDR3 totals 14 residues. The CDR3 nucleotides are TGCGCCAGCTATCGAACAGAGAAAACAGGTGAAGCTTTCTTT. Amino acids: CASYRTEKTGEAFF.

This clone was observed once. V gene TRBV4-2 combines with J gene TRBJ2-6, with D hard to call. Deletions cut 0 bases from V and 2 bases from J, with 11 bases between. This CDR3 has 17 residues. CDR1 and CDR2 (germline): LGHNA, YNFKEQ. The CDR3 DNA sequence: TGTGCCAGCAGCCAAGATGAGACCTCCCCTGGGGCCAACGTCCTGACTTTC. Amino acids: CASSQDETSPGANVLTF.

The chain couples TRBV29-1 to TRBJ2-3; TRBD2 is a possible D gene (6 bases). The V end lost 1 base, the J end lost 4 bases, and 6 bases lay between the germline ends. Germline-derived CDR1 and CDR2 are SQVTM and ANQGSEA. CDR3 length equals 12 residues. The CDR3 spells CSVEGGADTQYF. The CDR3 DNA is TGCAGCGTTGAAGGGGGGGCAGATACGCAGTATTTT.

The chain recombines TRBV19 with TRBJ2-1; D may be TRBD1 or TRBD2 (6 bases each). Trimming removed 3 bases from V and 8 bases from J, with 17 bases in between. The CDR3 covers 15 residues. The germline CDR1 and CDR2 sequences are LNHDA and SQIVND (reference sequence). For the CDR3, the DNA is TGTGCCAGTAGTATTCTTGGGGGGCTCGTTTATGAGCAGTTCTTC. Its translation: CASSILGGLVYEQFF.

The chain combines TRBV7-8 with TRBJ1-4, with D perhaps TRBD1 (6 bases). Germline CDR1 and CDR2: SGHVS and FQNEAQ. Trimming took 5 bases from V and 4 from J, leaving 17 bases between them. The CDR3 consists of 16 residues. In DNA, the CDR3 is TGTGCCAGCAGCCCCGCGTATGGACAGTTTAATGAAAAACTGTTTTTT. Encoded protein: CASSPAYGQFNEKLFF. Supplemented by reference TRBV7-8 and TRBJ1-4, the full variable domain reads GAGVSQSPRYKVAKRGQDVALRCDPISGHVSLFWYQQALGQGPEFLTYFQNEAQLDKSGLPSDRFFAERPEGSVSTLKIQRTQQEDSAVYLCASSPAYGQFNEKLFFGSGTQLSVL.

This clone occurred a few times. The CDR3 bases are TGTGCCAGCAGTGACTCGAGTAGCGGGAGGGCCGGATACAATGAGCAGTTCTTC. It specifies CASSDSSSGRAGYNEQFF. V is TRBV6-4 and J is TRBJ2-1, with TRBD2 matching over 11 bases. Germline loops: CDR1 MRHNA, CDR2 SNTAGT. The CDR3 loop spans 18 amino acids. With 0 bases clipped from V and 4 bases from J, the junction kept 8 bases outside the gene matches.

The V call is TRBV29-1, the J call TRBJ2-7, with a possible D match to TRBD2 (5 bases). Looked up from germline, CDR1 is SQVTM and CDR2 is ANQGSEA. Trimming cost V 6 bases and J 4 bases, with 16 bases left between them. The CDR3 has 13 amino acids. The CDR3: CSVSRDLHYEQYF. CDR3 DNA: TGCAGCGTCTCCCGGGATCTCCATTACGAGCAGTACTTC.

V usage is TRBV20-1 and J usage is TRBJ2-5; D unresolved. Germline lookup yields CDR1 DFQATT and CDR2 SNEGSKA (reference sequence). The CDR3 length is 11 residues. V was shortened by 3 bases and J by 5 bases, with 7 bases between the two germline ends. DNA of the CDR3: TGCAGTGCTAGGCCCCCGGAGACCCAGTACTTC. This codes for CSARPPETQYF.

This clone was seen only a few times. The chain links TRBV27 to TRBJ2-7; D tentatively reads TRBD1 or TRBD2 (6 bases each). Trimming cost V 6 bases and J 3 bases, with 15 bases left between them. The germline CDR1 and CDR2 sequences are MNHEY and SMNVEV (reference sequence). CDR3 length: 14 amino acids. The CDR3 nucleotides read TGTGCCAGCAGGGAGGGGGATATGAACTACGAGCAGTACTTC. The encoded protein is CASREGDMNYEQYF.

The sample holds a few counts of this clone. The CDR3 sequence is CASSLDGRAGETQYF. Here the CDR3 DNA reads TGTGCCAGCAGCCTCGACGGGAGGGCTGGAGAGACCCAGTACTTC. The rearrangement links TRBV9 to TRBJ2-5; 8 nucleotides line up with TRBD2. The germline V gene has CDR1 SGDLS and CDR2 YYNGEE. CDR3 length: 15 residues. V was pared by 4 bases and J by 4 bases, with 9 bases of the junction left unmatched.

The gene calls are TRBV6-5 and TRBJ1-1, with a tentative D call TRBD1 (5 bases). This CDR3 is built from 15 residues. Germline V lookup: CDR1 MNHEY, CDR2 SVGAGI. V lost 2 bases and J lost 0, with 10 bases in between. CDR3 loop: CASSYAGIMNTEAFF. CDR3 coding DNA: TGTGCCAGCAGTTACGCAGGGATCATGAACACTGAAGCTTTCTTT.

In this sample, this clone turned up a few times. The chain has TRBV29-1 and TRBJ2-5; D gene unclear. Germline lookup yields CDR1 SQVTM and CDR2 ANQGSEA. The CDR3 extends over 13 amino acids. The ends were cut back, 1 base at V and 4 bases at J, with 10 bases in the middle. Written as DNA, the CDR3 is TGCAGCGTTGAAGCTCTAATGTCAGAGACCCAGTACTTC. Translated: CSVEALMSETQYF.

This sequence joins TRBV2 and TRBJ1-5, with D perhaps matching TRBD1 (5 bases). The CDR3 covers 14 residues. V lost 8 bases and J 4 bases, leaving 15 bases between the germline ends. Germline CDR1 and CDR2: SNHLY and FYNNEI. CDR3 DNA: TGTGCCAGCTCCGGGGGGAGTAAGAATCAGCCCCAGCATTTT. It specifies CASSGGSKNQPQHF.

V gene TRBV15 combines with J gene TRBJ2-1; possible D gene TRBD1, 6 bases. The germline V and J ends were trimmed by 5 bases and 4 bases, with 15 bases remaining between them. CDR3 size: 15 residues. The germline gives CDR1 LNHNV, CDR2 YYDKDF (reference sequence). The CDR3 loop is CATSLQGSGYNEQFF. CDR3 nucleotide sequence: TGTGCCACCAGCCTACAGGGATCCGGGTACAATGAGCAGTTCTTC.

This clone was detected many times. The rearrangement uses TRBV10-3 and TRBJ2-7; D is possibly TRBD1 (6 bases). Germline V CDR1 and CDR2: ENHRY, SYGVKD. The length of the CDR3 is 14 residues. V was shortened by 3 bases and J by 2 bases, with 11 bases between the two germline ends. The CDR3 DNA is TGTGCCATCAGTGACGAGGACAGAGCCTACGAGCAGTACTTC. It specifies CAISDEDRAYEQYF.

CDR3 nucleotide sequence: TGTGCCAGTAGTGGGGACAGGGGAGTCACCGGGGAGCTGTTTTTT. It encodes CASSGDRGVTGELFF. The rearrangement joins TRBV19 to TRBJ2-2, with 10 bases that match TRBD1. Germline assignment: CDR1 LNHDA and CDR2 SQIVND (reference sequence). The J segment lost 4 bases and the V segment lost 5 bases, leaving 4 bases of the junction unmatched. CDR3 length: 15 amino acids.

This chain uses TRBV7-7 with TRBJ2-3, with D uncertain. The CDR3 has 15 residues. Germline CDR1 SSHAT, CDR2 FNYEAQ (reference sequence). The V end lost 3 bases, the J end lost 0 bases, and 10 bases lay between the germline ends. For the CDR3, the DNA is TGTGCCAGCAGCTTGGGAAGAGCTAGCACAGATACGCAGTATTTT. Its translation: CASSLGRASTDTQYF.

The V gene is TRBV4-2, the J gene TRBJ2-7; 11 nucleotides align to TRBD2. Trimming took 2 bases from V and 3 from J; bases not matched to a gene: 12. Germline CDR1 is LGHNA and CDR2 is YNFKEQ. The CDR3 has 18 amino acids. The CDR3 protein is CASSQQFSASGGFYEQYF. The CDR3 coding sequence is TGTGCCAGCAGCCAACAGTTCTCGGCTAGCGGGGGGTTCTACGAGCAGTACTTC.

This chain uses TRBV29-1 with TRBJ2-3; perhaps TRBD2 as D (6 bases). This CDR3 contains 13 residues. The germline V and J ends were trimmed by 7 bases and 3 bases, with 14 bases remaining between them. Germline lookup yields CDR1 SQVTM and CDR2 ANQGSEA. The CDR3 is CSGGVESTDTQYF. The CDR3 nucleotides read TGCAGCGGGGGGGTCGAGAGTACAGATACGCAGTATTTT.

The genes are TRBV30 and TRBJ2-2, with TRBD1 identical over 10 bases. The J segment lost 6 bases and the V segment lost 6 bases, leaving 7 bases of the junction unmatched. The CDR3 runs 14 residues. The germline V gene encodes CDR1 GTSNPN and CDR2 SVGIG (reference sequence). The DNA for the CDR3 is TGTGCCTGCGTGACAGGGGGCAACCCCGGGGAGCTGTTTTTT. Its protein is CACVTGGNPGELFF.

The V gene is TRBV6-1, the J gene TRBJ2-2; D is perhaps TRBD2 (5 bases). The germline V and J ends were trimmed by 0 bases and 6 bases, with 5 bases remaining between them. The CDR3 loop spans 13 amino acids. CDR1 and CDR2 from the germline V gene are MNHNS and SASEGT. The DNA for the CDR3 is TGTGCCAGCAGTGAAGCGAGGGCCGGGGAGCTGTTTTTT. It translates to CASSEARAGELFF.

In this sample, this clone turned up a few times. The rearrangement links TRBV15 to TRBJ2-5; 10 bases align to TRBD2. The CDR3 length is 16 residues. The V segment lost 5 bases and the J segment 11 bases; nucleotides outside the gene matches: 17. Per germline, CDR1 LNHNV and CDR2 YYDKDF (reference sequence). As DNA, the CDR3 is TGTGCCACCAGCGGACAGACTCTAGCGGGAGATGGGGAGCAGTACTTC. Its protein product is CATSGQTLAGDGEQYF.

This chain joins TRBV25-1 and TRBJ2-5, with 13 bases identical to TRBD2. V shed 6 bases, J shed 4 bases, and the junction held 11 bases outside the gene matches. The CDR3 runs 17 residues. In germline, CDR1 is MGHDK, CDR2 SYGVNS. CDR3 residues: CASSPRTSGSRGETQYF. In DNA, the CDR3 is TGTGCCAGCAGCCCCAGGACTAGCGGGAGCAGAGGAGAGACCCAGTACTTC.

Turning to this clone: The same CDR3 arises from other DNA sequences in this sample as well. This rearrangement joins TRBV29-1 to TRBJ2-3, with TRBD2 identical over 10 bases. Germline CDR1 and CDR2: SQVTM and ANQGSEA. The length of the CDR3 is 13 residues. V lost 4 bases to trimming and J lost 4 bases; unmatched junction nucleotides: 2. The CDR3 protein is CSVASGRSDTQYF. DNA for the CDR3: TGCAGCGTTGCTAGCGGGAGATCAGATACGCAGTATTTT.

This clone has more than one count but fewer than ten. The J gene is TRBJ1-1, the V gene TRBV6-5; 7 bases match TRBD1. The CDR3 loop spans 12 amino acids. V was clipped by 6 bases and J by 6 bases; unmatched bases: 4. Per the germline V gene, CDR1 is MNHEY and CDR2 is SVGAGI. This CDR3 is CASRRQGAEAFF. The CDR3 DNA reads TGTGCCAGCAGACGACAGGGCGCTGAAGCTTTCTTT.

This clone appeared a few times. V is TRBV29-1 and J is TRBJ1-5; unclear D gene. Trimming pared 3 bases from V and 5 bases from J, leaving 11 bases between. The germline V gene encodes CDR1 SQVTM and CDR2 ANQGSEA. This CDR3 contains 13 residues. The CDR3 DNA follows: TGCAGCGTTGAGGTTACTCGGCATCAGCCCCAGCATTTT. It translates to CSVEVTRHQPQHF.

The chain carries TRBV23-1 and TRBJ2-3; 7 nucleotides match TRBD2. TRBV23-1 is reported as an ORF; its role is uncertain. Germline trimming cut 0 bases from V and 6 bases from J; bases unmatched to any gene: 15. The CDR3 totals 18 residues. CDR3 residues: CASSQSREKARGGDTQYF. The CDR3 DNA is TGCGCCAGCAGTCAATCTCGGGAAAAAGCGCGGGGAGGGGATACGCAGTATTTT.

This clone turned up a few times. The chain carries TRBV29-1 and TRBJ2-7, with D uncertain. Trimming removed 4 bases at V and 7 bases at J, with 11 bases between. Looked up from germline, CDR1 is SQVTM and CDR2 is ANQGSEA. The CDR3 is 11 amino acids. The CDR3 here is CSVVQKGEQYF. The CDR3 region has the DNA TGCAGCGTTGTCCAGAAGGGTGAGCAGTACTTC.